Below, 25 T cell receptor beta chains from the same sample are listed, as sequenced in a study of T cells in Graves' hyperthyroidism and ophthalmopathy. The investigators amplified TCR beta CDR3 regions from RNA transcripts. HTBI primers drove first-round RT-PCR of the TCR CDR3. MiXCR, run by TCRdb on the multiplex PCR reads, gives a single entry per CDR3 protein. The table records 500,000 to 600,000 distinct CDR3 sequences, about half of them present only once. The material sequenced was peripheral blood or thyroid tissue (not recorded which). The receptors originated from a woman aged 18-30 years with Graves' hyperthyroidism.

A note on this clonotype: At one end, the junction sequence differs from germline, possibly due to a read error. This sequence joins TRBV20-1 and TRBJ1-2; tentative D call: TRBD1 (5 bases). The germline gives CDR1 DFQATT, CDR2 SNEGSKA (reference sequence). This CDR3 is 12 amino acids long. CDR3 protein: CSARRATGTRSF. CDR3 bases: TGCAGTGCTAGAAGGGCAACCGGGACTAGGAGCTTC.

J is TRBJ2-7 and V is TRBV20-1, with 16 bases aligning to TRBD2. The length of the CDR3 is 16 residues. CDR1 and CDR2 from the germline V gene are DFQATT and SNEGSKA (reference sequence). J lost 7 bases, V lost 6 bases, and 12 bases had no gene match. CDR3 DNA sequence: TGCAGTGCCACATCCGGGACTAGCGGGAGGGCCGGGGAGCAGTACTTC. Its protein is CSATSGTSGRAGEQYF.

Note on this clonotype: A much larger clone differs by one base, so this may be a read error. The chain uses TRBV2 and TRBJ2-2; the D is unclear. Germline V gives CDR1 SNHLY, CDR2 FYNNEI. The CDR3 spans 10 residues. V was pared by 7 bases and J by 8 bases, with 5 bases between. The CDR3 spells CASKEGELFF. CDR3 in DNA: TGTGCCAGCAAGGAGGGGGAGCTGTTTTTT. The variable domain in full, completed from reference TRBV2 and TRBJ2-2, reads EPEVTQTPSHQVTQMGQEVILRCVPISNHLYFYWYRQILGQKVEFLVSFYNNEISEKSEIFDDQFSVERPDGSNFTLKIRSTKLEDSAMYFCASKEGELFFGEGSRLTVL.

Many counts were recorded for this clonotype. The chain has TRBV19 and TRBJ1-2; TRBD1 matches at 7 bases. From germline, CDR1 is LNHDA and CDR2 SQIVND (reference sequence). V shed 6 bases and J 1 base; nucleotides not matched to a gene: 2. The CDR3 consists of 13 residues. CDR3 in amino acids: CASRGTDNYGYTF. In DNA form, the CDR3 reads TGTGCCAGTAGGGGGACAGATAACTATGGCTACACCTTC.

The chain couples TRBV24-1 to TRBJ2-7; a weak D match, TRBD1 (5 bases). This CDR3 spans 13 amino acids. V shed 6 bases and J shed 3 bases, with 11 bases lying between them. The germline V gene has CDR1 KGHDR and CDR2 SFDVKD. The chain's CDR3 is CATSSAGNYEQYF. For the CDR3, the DNA is TGTGCCACCAGTTCGGCAGGGAACTACGAGCAGTACTTC.

The V call is TRBV29-1, the J call TRBJ2-1; TRBD1 matches 7 bases. Trimming took 6 bases from V and 8 from J; bases not matched to a gene: 10. There are 13 residues in the CDR3. The germline V gene encodes CDR1 SQVTM and CDR2 ANQGSEA. The CDR3 DNA follows: TGCAGCGTCGGGACAGATAGGAGCTATGAGCAGTTCTTC. Protein sequence: CSVGTDRSYEQFF.

In this sample, this clonotype turned up a few times. The V and J genes are TRBV29-1 and TRBJ1-5; a possible D gene is TRBD1 (5 bases). Germline V CDR1 and CDR2: SQVTM, ANQGSEA. V lost 5 bases and J lost 7, with 12 bases in between. This CDR3 contains 12 residues. In DNA, the CDR3 is TGCAGCGTTAGGCGTGGGGGGCAGCCCCAGCATTTT. It yields the protein CSVRRGGQPQHF.

This clonotype was found a few times. This chain connects TRBV29-1 to TRBJ1-5; D is possibly TRBD1 (5 bases). V was shortened by 4 bases and J by 14 bases, with 18 bases between the two germline ends. This CDR3 contains 12 residues. Looked up from germline, CDR1 is SQVTM and CDR2 is ANQGSEA. This CDR3 is CSVVGGTRGEHF. DNA for the CDR3: TGCAGCGTTGTGGGGGGGACGAGGGGTGAGCATTTT.

As regards this clonotype: A much larger clone differs by one base, so this may be a read error. The V and J genes are TRBV10-3 and TRBJ2-5; D could derive from TRBD1 or TRBD2 (6 bases each). The V gene lost 6 bases and the J gene lost 4 bases, with 18 bases spanning the gap. In germline, CDR1 is ENHRY, CDR2 SYGVKD. There are 15 residues in the CDR3. In DNA, the CDR3 is TGTGCCATCAGCGCGAATGGGGGGCGAGGAGAGACCCAGTACTTC. Residues: CAISANGGRGETQYF.

The gene calls are TRBV7-9 and TRBJ1-3; perhaps TRBD1 as D (5 bases). This CDR3 has 12 residues. V was cut by 8 bases and J by 4 bases, with 9 bases left in between. In germline, CDR1 is SEHNR, CDR2 FQNEAQ (reference sequence). CDR3 loop: CASPRVGNTIYF. CDR3 nucleotides: TGTGCCAGCCCCAGGGTAGGAAACACCATATATTTT. Looking up the rest from reference TRBV7-9 and TRBJ1-3 gives the full variable domain: DTGVSQNPRHKITKRGQNVTFRCDPISEHNRLYWYRQTLGQGPEFLTYFQNEAQLEKSRLLSDRFSAERPKGSFSTLEIQRTEQGDSAMYLCASPRVGNTIYFGEGSWLTVV.

V is TRBV5-2 and J is TRBJ2-1; no check of the table's D call, TRBD1, against the DNA was made. TRBV5-2 is a listed pseudogene. This CDR3 is built from 15 residues. This CDR3 reads CASNGDRGLINEQFF. CDR3 nucleotides: TGTGCCAGCAATGGCGACAGGGGGCTCATCAATGAGCAGTTCTTC.

At least ten counts were recorded for this clonotype. This CDR3 is CATSRDANGYTF. CDR3 bases: TGTGCCACCAGCAGAGATGCTAATGGCTACACCTTC. The chain combines TRBV15 with TRBJ1-2, with no clear D. The germline CDR1 and CDR2 sequences are LNHNV and YYDKDF (reference sequence). Trimming took off 0 bases at V and 6 bases at J, with 5 bases between the two ends. CDR3 length: 12 residues.

V gene TRBV5-6 combines with J gene TRBJ2-3; no clear D gene. The germline V and J ends were trimmed by 5 bases and 5 bases, with 15 bases remaining between them. The germline V gene encodes CDR1 SGHDT and CDR2 YYEEEE. The CDR3 extends over 14 amino acids. CDR3 in DNA: TGTGCCAGCAGGCAAGAAAACCAAGGAGATACGCAGTATTTT. Its translation is CASRQENQGDTQYF.

The V gene is TRBV2, the J gene TRBJ1-4; tentative D call: TRBD1 (5 bases). CDR1 is SNHLY, CDR2 FYNNEI, per germline. Deletions cut 0 bases from V and 10 bases from J, with 15 bases between. The CDR3 is made up of 15 amino acids. CDR3 DNA sequence: TGTGCCAGCAGTGAAGCGCAGGGCAGGGAGGGAAAACTGTTTTTT. Protein: CASSEAQGREGKLFF.

The chain couples TRBV11-2 to TRBJ2-3; 7 positions match TRBD2. The CDR3 consists of 14 residues. Trimming at V came to 4 bases and at J to 2 bases, leaving 3 bases not matched to a gene. Germline CDR1 SGHAT, CDR2 FQNNGV. Written as DNA, the CDR3 is TGTGCCAGCAGCTCACTAGCGCCCACAGATACGCAGTATTTT. It encodes CASSSLAPTDTQYF.

This clonotype showed up just a few times. The V gene is TRBV4-1, the J gene TRBJ1-1; 9 bases align to TRBD1. Germline CDR1 is MGHRA and CDR2 is YSYEKL. V lost 4 bases, J lost 4 bases, and 4 bases stayed unmatched. The CDR3 runs to 14 residues. The CDR3, as DNA: TGCGCCAGCAGCCGTCCGGGACAGGGCACTGAAGCTTTCTTT. This sequence encodes CASSRPGQGTEAFF.

This chain joins TRBV7-9 and TRBJ1-5; D is unresolved. In germline, CDR1 is SEHNR, CDR2 FQNEAQ (reference sequence). Deletions cut 1 base from V and 11 bases from J, with 12 bases between. The CDR3 runs 13 residues. Written as DNA, the CDR3 is TGTGCCAGCAGCTTAGGAAGGCCTAGGACCCAGCATTTT. Amino acids: CASSLGRPRTQHF.

This clonotype was counted ten times or more. J is TRBJ1-4 and V is TRBV7-2; D is possibly TRBD1 (5 bases). Deletions cut 1 base from V and 8 bases from J, with 11 bases between. The CDR3 has 14 amino acids. Germline loops: CDR1 SGHTA, CDR2 FQGNSA. CDR3 sequence reads: CASSLEGIEEKLFF. The CDR3 region has the DNA TGTGCCAGCAGCTTAGAGGGGATTGAGGAAAAACTGTTTTTT.

This rearrangement joins TRBV20-1 to TRBJ2-7; weak D call: TRBD2 (6 bases). Germline V CDR1 and CDR2: DFQATT, SNEGSKA (reference sequence). The CDR3 extends over 17 amino acids. With 0 bases removed from V and 3 bases from J, the gap between germline ends came to 21 bases. CDR3 nucleotides: TGCAGTGCTAGAGACCGGGGGAGCGGATCTACCATCTACGAGCAGTACTTC. Amino acid sequence: CSARDRGSGSTIYEQYF.

This clonotype was observed a handful of times. This sequence joins TRBV12-3 or TRBV12-4 and TRBJ2-1, with D unresolved. V was trimmed by 10 bases and J by 0 bases, leaving 10 bases between them. This CDR3 is built from 13 residues. Here the CDR3 DNA reads TGTGCCACTTCGGCATCCTCCTACAATGAGCAGTTCTTC. As protein: CATSASSYNEQFF.

The chain combines TRBV6-5 with TRBJ2-7, with 8 bases identical to TRBD2. The ends lost 6 bases at V and 2 bases at J; junction bases unmatched: 3. The germline V gene has CDR1 MNHEY and CDR2 SVGAGI. This CDR3 has 13 amino acids. The CDR3 sequence: CASRTGLAYEQYF. The DNA of the CDR3 is TGTGCCAGCAGGACGGGACTAGCCTACGAGCAGTACTTC.

The chain links TRBV2 to TRBJ1-5, with 8 bases lining up with TRBD1. The J call could be wrong; TRBJ2-3 is a better fit for the DNA end. Germline CDR1 SNHLY, CDR2 FYNNEI. This CDR3 region has 15 residues. The CDR3 loop reads CASSGGGQGTDTQYF. CDR3 sequence (DNA): TGTGCCAGCAGTGGAGGAGGACAGGGTACAGATACGCAGTATTTT.

This clonotype was observed many times. The V and J genes are TRBV6-1 and TRBJ1-4, with unresolved D. V was pared by 5 bases and J by 0 bases, with 22 bases between. Germline loops: CDR1 MNHNS, CDR2 SASEGT. The CDR3 totals 19 residues. Here the CDR3 DNA reads TGTGCCAGCAGTCCATATGCCGGGGAACGAGGCGCAACTAATGAAAAACTGTTTTTT. Protein product: CASSPYAGERGATNEKLFF.

This clonotype has only one observation. The rearrangement links TRBV7-6 to TRBJ2-5, with D possibly being TRBD1 or TRBD2 (5 bases each). This CDR3 spans 15 amino acids. Trimming shortened V by 0 bases and J by 1 base, and 9 bases separated the two germline ends. Germline V CDR1 and CDR2: SGHVS, FNYEAQ. The CDR3 DNA sequence: TGTGCCAGCAGCTTAGCTGCAGGGACCCAAGAGACCCAGTACTTC. Translated: CASSLAAGTQETQYF.

The rearrangement uses TRBV15 and TRBJ2-5, with D tentatively TRBD1 or TRBD2 (6 bases each). V was cut by 5 bases and J by 1 base, with 17 bases left in between. The CDR3 contains 16 residues. From germline, CDR1 is LNHNV and CDR2 YYDKDF (reference sequence). For the CDR3, the DNA is TGTGCCACCAGCCCTAGCAGGGGAGGACGCCAAGAGACCCAGTACTTC. It translates to CATSPSRGGRQETQYF.